Each of the 5 T cell receptor beta chains below was sequenced from the same sample in a study of T cell clones after liver transplantation. Only in-frame clones appear in the TCRdb table, and some are missing; sequencing was by immunoSEQ multiplex PCR. The sample holds around 110,000 clones, 90% seen once. The sequencing used CD4+ T cells from blood, collected 12 months after liver transplant. Every receptor here comes from a human patient who received a liver transplant. Some T cells may arise from the graft donor.

The chain recombines TRBV7-8 with TRBJ1-2, with 8 bases aligning to TRBD1. Trimming took 6 bases from V and 7 from J; bases not matched to a gene: 4. There are 12 residues in the CDR3. CDR1 and CDR2 from the germline V gene are SGHVS and FQNEAQ. CDR3 DNA: TGTGCCAGCAGACAGGGGGATGGTGGCTACACCTTC. Translated, it gives CASRQGDGGYTF. Using reference TRBV7-8 and TRBJ1-2 for the parts outside the CDR3, the full variable domain is GAGVSQSPRYKVAKRGQDVALRCDPISGHVSLFWYQQALGQGPEFLTYFQNEAQLDKSGLPSDRFFAERPEGSVSTLKIQRTQQEDSAVYLCASRQGDGGYTFGSGTRLTVV.

The chain couples TRBV7-6 to TRBJ2-3, with D possibly matching TRBD2 (5 bases). Trimming left V 6 bases short and J 1 base short, with 14 bases between. This CDR3 spans 15 amino acids. CDR1 is SGHVS, CDR2 FNYEAQ, per germline. The CDR3 sequence is CASRLGMDRTDTQYF. Here the CDR3 DNA reads TGTGCCAGCAGACTCGGGATGGACCGCACAGATACGCAGTATTTT.

The chain couples TRBV6-5 to TRBJ1-2; no clear D. The germline V gene has CDR1 MNHEY and CDR2 SVGAGI. The CDR3 covers 12 residues. V shed 6 bases and J shed 8 bases, with 13 bases lying between them. CDR3 sequence: CASRVTGRGYTF. Here the CDR3 DNA reads TGTGCCAGCAGGGTAACGGGCCGAGGCTACACCTTC.

The rearrangement links TRBV10-3 to TRBJ2-3, with a tentative D call TRBD1 (6 bases). Trimming pared 3 bases from V and 3 bases from J, leaving 13 bases between. CDR3 length equals 15 residues. Germline V gives CDR1 ENHRY, CDR2 SYGVKD. CDR3: CAISDGTGFTDTQYF. The CDR3, as DNA: TGTGCCATCAGTGATGGAACAGGGTTTACAGATACGCAGTATTTT.

The rearrangement links TRBV28 to TRBJ1-2; the D is unclear. CDR3 length: 11 amino acids. Germline CDR1 is MDHEN and CDR2 is SYDVKM. V was shortened by 2 bases and J by 4 bases, with 2 bases between the two germline ends. The CDR3 reads CASSLAYGYTF. The DNA of the CDR3 is TGTGCCAGCAGTTTAGCCTATGGCTACACCTTC.